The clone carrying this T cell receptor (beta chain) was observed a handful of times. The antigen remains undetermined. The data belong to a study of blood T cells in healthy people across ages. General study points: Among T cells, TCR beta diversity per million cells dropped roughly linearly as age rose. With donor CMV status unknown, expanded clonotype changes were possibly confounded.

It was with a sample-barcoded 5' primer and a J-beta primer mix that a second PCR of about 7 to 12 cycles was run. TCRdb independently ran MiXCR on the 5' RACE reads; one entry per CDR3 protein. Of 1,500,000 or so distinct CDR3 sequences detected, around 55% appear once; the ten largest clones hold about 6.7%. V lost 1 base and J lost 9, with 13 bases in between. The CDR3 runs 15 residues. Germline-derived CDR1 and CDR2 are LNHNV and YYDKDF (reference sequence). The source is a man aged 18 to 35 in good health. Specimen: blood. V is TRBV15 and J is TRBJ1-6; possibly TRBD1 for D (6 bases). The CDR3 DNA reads TGTGCCACCAGCAGAGTTGTGGGGGCTGGTTCACCCCTCCACTTT. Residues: CATSRVVGAGSPLHF.